Following are 29 T cell receptor beta chains from one sample sequenced in a study of OX40 agonist ivuxolimab in advanced cancers. The protocol was immunoSEQ multiplex PCR, while the TCRdb copy is restricted to in-frame clones and leaves out a portion. The profile covers over 55,000 clones, with 65% to 90% appearing a single time and approximately 1.5% taken by the ten largest. The sequenced sample was CD4+ or CD8+ T cells sorted from blood, obtained in a trial of the OX40 agonist ivuxolimab. The receptor set was obtained from an adult with an advanced solid tumor such as melanoma, head and neck, liver or kidney cancer.

V usage is TRBV11-2 and J usage is TRBJ2-7; 8 nucleotides line up with TRBD2. V was clipped by 0 bases and J by 5 bases; unmatched bases: 6. CDR1 is SGHAT and CDR2 is FQNNGV in the germline V gene. The CDR3 runs to 15 residues. The CDR3 loop is CASSLDGTSGDEQYF. CDR3 DNA: TGTGCCAGCAGCTTAGATGGTACTAGCGGAGACGAGCAGTACTTC.

This sequence joins TRBV11-2 and TRBJ1-6; D is uncertain. Germline CDR1 SGHAT, CDR2 FQNNGV. Trimming removed 3 bases at V and 11 bases at J, with 23 bases between. The CDR3 extends over 17 amino acids. Written as DNA, the CDR3 is TGTGCCAGCAGCTTTCAGGCCTTAGGATACGGAGCTCCACCCCTCCACTTT. Its translation: CASSFQALGYGAPPLHF.

This clone was recorded once. This chain joins TRBV10-3 and TRBJ2-5; D perhaps matches TRBD2 (7 bases). The CDR3 covers 14 residues. The V and J ends lost 7 bases and 4 bases respectively, with 16 bases between them. Germline-derived CDR1 and CDR2 are ENHRY and SYGVKD. The CDR3 bases are TGTGCCATCAATGGGGGGGGGCAGGGAGAGACCCAGTACTTC. Translating gives CAINGGGQGETQYF.

This clone was counted once. V is TRBV2 and J is TRBJ2-3, with TRBD1 matching over 7 bases. Per germline, CDR1 SNHLY and CDR2 FYNNEI. This CDR3 is built from 12 residues. The V and J ends lost 7 bases and 6 bases, in that order; junction bases with no gene match: 4. CDR3 loop: CASTVDRDTQYF. The CDR3 DNA reads TGTGCCAGCACTGTGGACAGGGATACGCAGTATTTT.

The gene calls are TRBV7-9 and TRBJ2-1; no clear D gene. Trimming stripped 11 bases from V and 5 bases from J, with 22 bases between. CDR3 size: 15 residues. Germline V gives CDR1 SEHNR, CDR2 FQNEAQ (reference sequence). The DNA of the CDR3 is TGTGCCCTTCTTAAGGTCAGAAACGTTGACAATGAGCAGTTCTTC. Protein product: CALLKVRNVDNEQFF.

The chain recombines TRBV29-1 with TRBJ2-5; D is possibly TRBD2 (6 bases). V lost 8 bases to trimming and J lost 4 bases, with 14 bases between them. The germline V gene has CDR1 SQVTM and CDR2 ANQGSEA. This CDR3 has 12 residues. Here the CDR3 reads CSPGGLRETQYF. In DNA, the CDR3 is TGCAGCCCTGGGGGACTCAGAGAGACCCAGTACTTC.

This clone has a single count. The rearrangement joins TRBV7-3 to TRBJ2-1; D remains ambiguous. CDR3 length: 14 amino acids. Germline V CDR1 and CDR2: SGHTA, FQGTGA. V was clipped by 2 bases and J by 8 bases, with 13 bases between them. This CDR3 is CASSLGSRVDEQFF. CDR3 bases: TGTGCCAGCAGCTTAGGGTCAAGGGTGGATGAGCAGTTCTTC.

The rearrangement uses TRBV7-2 and TRBJ1-5, with a weak D call TRBD1 (6 bases). This CDR3 spans 15 amino acids. The V gene's germline CDR1 is SGHTA and CDR2 FQGNSA. The V gene lost 5 bases and the J gene lost 3 bases, with 14 bases spanning the gap. CDR3 sequence (DNA): TGTGCCAGCAGCGGTACAGGGTCCGTCAATCAGCCCCAGCATTTT. This sequence encodes CASSGTGSVNQPQHF.

This chain connects TRBV19 to TRBJ1-2; 7 positions agree with TRBD1. V lost 8 bases, J lost 4 bases, and 7 bases stayed unmatched. The CDR3 totals 13 residues. CDR1 is LNHDA, CDR2 SQIVND, per germline (reference sequence). In DNA, the CDR3 is TGTGCCAGTTCTCGACAGGGTACCTATGGCTACACCTTC. It yields the protein CASSRQGTYGYTF.

A note on this clone: Germline is not matched at one junction end, which may reflect a read error. This chain links TRBV18 with TRBJ1-5; D gene ambiguous. This CDR3 has 13 residues. Per the germline V gene, CDR1 is KGHSH and CDR2 is LQKENI. The CDR3 nucleotides read TGTGCCAGCGCACCCTATCTCAATCAGCCCCAGCATTTT. The encoded protein is CASAPYLNQPQHF.

The V gene is TRBV7-2, the J gene TRBJ2-1, with D perhaps assigned TRBD1 or TRBD2 (5 bases each). Per the germline V gene, CDR1 is SGHTA and CDR2 is FQGNSA. The V and J ends lost 4 bases and 10 bases respectively, with 17 bases between them. The CDR3 runs to 14 residues. The CDR3 DNA reads as TGTGCCAGCAGCTCCCCCGTGGGGCCGGGGGAGCAGTTCTTC. Encoded protein: CASSSPVGPGEQFF.

This chain links TRBV6-5 with TRBJ2-6; D assignment may be TRBD1 or TRBD2 (5 bases each). V lost 4 bases, J lost 0 bases, and 10 bases lay in between. Germline V CDR1 and CDR2: MNHEY, SVGAGI. CDR3 size: 16 residues. Here the CDR3 reads CASSWGRTSGANVLTF. The CDR3, as DNA: TGTGCCAGCAGTTGGGGACGGACCTCTGGGGCCAACGTCCTGACTTTC.

This chain joins TRBV4-3 and TRBJ2-1; either TRBD1 or TRBD2 may fit D (5 bases each). This CDR3 is 20 amino acids long. Trimming cost V 0 bases and J 3 bases, with 24 bases left between them. Germline loops: CDR1 LGHNA, CDR2 YSLEER. CDR3 protein: CASSQERDQRGARVYNEQFF. The CDR3 DNA is TGCGCCAGCAGCCAAGAAAGAGATCAACGGGGCGCCCGCGTCTACAATGAGCAGTTCTTC.

The chain uses TRBV7-2 and TRBJ1-1; D unclear. The germline CDR1 and CDR2 sequences are SGHTA and FQGNSA. This CDR3 is 14 amino acids long. V gave up 5 bases and J gave up 1 base, with 11 bases separating them. CDR3 DNA: TGTGCCAGCAGCGTTACGGGCTCGAACACTGAAGCTTTCTTT. Residues: CASSVTGSNTEAFF.

This chain links TRBV11-2 with TRBJ1-1; no clear D gene. Germline CDR1 SGHAT, CDR2 FQNNGV. V dropped 3 bases and J dropped 1 base, with 6 bases sitting between them. The length of the CDR3 is 13 residues. CDR3 amino acids: CASSLERNTEAFF. CDR3 coding DNA: TGTGCCAGCAGCTTGGAAAGGAACACTGAAGCTTTCTTT.

This clone was observed a handful of times. The chain employs TRBV7-2 and TRBJ1-5, with D hard to call. The CDR3 spans 13 residues. Trimming removed 5 bases at V and 4 bases at J, with 9 bases between. Germline V gene data show CDR1 as SGHTA and CDR2 as FQGNSA. In nucleotides, the CDR3 is TGTGCCAGCAGCCAGGAGGTTAATCAGCCCCAGCATTTT. Its translation is CASSQEVNQPQHF.

This clone has only one observation. This sequence joins TRBV5-4 and TRBJ2-6, with unresolved D. V was cut by 1 base and J by 0 bases, with 8 bases left in between. The germline CDR1 and CDR2 sequences are SGHNT and YYREEE (reference sequence). The CDR3 length is 16 residues. The CDR3 protein is CASSLNRHSGANVLTF. The CDR3, as DNA: TGTGCCAGCAGCTTGAATAGGCACTCTGGGGCCAACGTCCTGACTTTC.

J is TRBJ2-7 and V is TRBV5-1; 10 bases are a match to TRBD2. The ends lost 4 bases at V and 5 bases at J; junction bases unmatched: 9. The CDR3 has 15 amino acids. Germline V gene sequence: CDR1 SGHRS, CDR2 YFSETQ. The CDR3 protein is CASSPGLAVDHEQYF. The CDR3, as DNA: TGCGCCAGCAGCCCTGGACTAGCGGTAGACCACGAGCAGTACTTC.

The chain recombines TRBV9 with TRBJ2-6; the match to TRBD1 covers 7 bases. Germline-derived CDR1 and CDR2 are SGDLS and YYNGEE. After removal of 3 bases from V and 1 base from J, the junction contained 7 bases not matched to a gene. CDR3 length equals 17 residues. CDR3 sequence reads: CASSEQGLRSGANVLTF. DNA of the CDR3: TGTGCCAGCAGCGAACAGGGGCTCAGGTCTGGGGCCAACGTCCTGACTTTC.

The chain couples TRBV7-2 to TRBJ2-3, with TRBD2 identical over 7 bases. CDR3 length equals 16 residues. V shed 1 base, J shed 1 base, and the junction held 5 bases outside the gene matches. Germline-derived CDR1 and CDR2 are SGHTA and FQGNSA. The CDR3 sequence is CASSLGIAGGTDTQYF. The DNA of the CDR3 is TGTGCCAGCAGCTTAGGAATCGCGGGGGGCACAGATACGCAGTATTTT.

The rearrangement links TRBV5-4 to TRBJ2-1, with TRBD2 identical over 7 bases. This CDR3 region has 14 residues. Germline V lookup: CDR1 SGHNT, CDR2 YYREEE (reference sequence). The V gene end was trimmed by 1 base and the J gene end by 4 bases; junction bases not matched to a gene: 2. The CDR3 DNA is TGTGCCAGCAGCTTGAGCGGGGATTACAATGAGCAGTTCTTC. It specifies CASSLSGDYNEQFF.

V usage is TRBV2 and J usage is TRBJ2-5; 10 bases map to TRBD2. The CDR3 length is 16 residues. Germline V gives CDR1 SNHLY, CDR2 FYNNEI. V lost 6 bases to trimming and J lost 2 bases; unmatched junction nucleotides: 9. The CDR3 loop reads CASRDLTSGLQETQYF. CDR3 coding DNA: TGTGCCAGCAGAGACTTGACTAGCGGGCTTCAAGAGACCCAGTACTTC.

This rearrangement joins TRBV7-8 to TRBJ2-2; 12 positions match TRBD2. This CDR3 comprises 19 residues. J was trimmed by 4 bases and V by 2 bases; bases with no gene match: 11. Germline CDR1 reads SGHVS; CDR2 reads FQNEAQ. The CDR3: CASSLRTSGNSRSTGELFF. The CDR3 coding sequence is TGTGCCAGCAGCTTAAGGACTAGCGGGAATTCTCGAAGCACCGGGGAGCTGTTTTTT. Full variable domain (rest looked up from reference TRBV7-8 and TRBJ2-2): GAGVSQSPRYKVAKRGQDVALRCDPISGHVSLFWYQQALGQGPEFLTYFQNEAQLDKSGLPSDRFFAERPEGSVSTLKIQRTQQEDSAVYLCASSLRTSGNSRSTGELFFGEGSRLTVL.

V and J are TRBV11-3 and TRBJ2-1; D unresolved. Germline-derived CDR1 and CDR2 are SGHNT and YENEEA. V gave up 0 bases and J gave up 8 bases, with 14 bases separating them. CDR3 size: 15 residues. The CDR3 here is CASSLDSSRSHEQFF. For the CDR3, the DNA is TGTGCCAGCAGCTTAGATTCTAGTAGGAGTCATGAGCAGTTCTTC.

In this sample, this clone turned up a few times. V and J are TRBV30 and TRBJ1-5; a weak D match, TRBD1 (5 bases). Trimming took off 5 bases at V and 7 bases at J, with 15 bases between the two ends. Germline V gene sequence: CDR1 GTSNPN, CDR2 SVGIG (reference sequence). The CDR3 has 13 residues. This chain's CDR3 is CAWSKGFSQPQHF. In DNA form, the CDR3 reads TGTGCCTGGTCGAAGGGGTTTAGCCAGCCCCAGCATTTT.

The V call is TRBV6-1, the J call TRBJ1-3; a possible D gene is TRBD1 (5 bases). Trimming left V 7 bases short and J 3 bases short, with 13 bases between. Germline lookup yields CDR1 MNHNS and CDR2 SASEGT. The CDR3 consists of 14 residues. CDR3 sequence: CASTGGFVGNTIYF. The CDR3 DNA reads as TGTGCCAGCACCGGGGGATTTGTTGGAAACACCATATATTTT.

Remarks on this clone: The junction shows a germline mismatch at one end, possibly a read error. This sequence joins TRBV27 and TRBJ1-1, with no clear D. Germline CDR1 reads MNHEY; CDR2 reads SMNVEV (reference sequence). This CDR3 comprises 13 residues. This chain's CDR3 is CASSLGPYTEAFF. The CDR3 DNA sequence: TGTGCCAGTAGTTTAGGTCCTTACACTGAAGCTTTCTTT.

The chain combines TRBV29-1 with TRBJ1-2; D remains unclear. This CDR3 contains 10 residues. The germline CDR1 and CDR2 sequences are SQVTM and ANQGSEA. V lost 7 bases and J 8 bases, leaving 11 bases between the germline ends. This chain's CDR3 is CSASLEGYTF. The DNA for the CDR3 is TGCAGCGCCTCTTTGGAGGGCTACACCTTC.

This clone was picked up one time. The rearrangement uses TRBV7-3 and TRBJ2-5, with unresolved D. The CDR3 extends over 13 amino acids. The V and J ends lost 5 bases and 5 bases respectively, with 12 bases between them. CDR1 is SGHTA, CDR2 FQGTGA, per germline. The CDR3 bases are TGTGCCAGCAGCCGGTTCCCTTCGGAGACCCAGTACTTC. Translating it yields CASSRFPSETQYF.